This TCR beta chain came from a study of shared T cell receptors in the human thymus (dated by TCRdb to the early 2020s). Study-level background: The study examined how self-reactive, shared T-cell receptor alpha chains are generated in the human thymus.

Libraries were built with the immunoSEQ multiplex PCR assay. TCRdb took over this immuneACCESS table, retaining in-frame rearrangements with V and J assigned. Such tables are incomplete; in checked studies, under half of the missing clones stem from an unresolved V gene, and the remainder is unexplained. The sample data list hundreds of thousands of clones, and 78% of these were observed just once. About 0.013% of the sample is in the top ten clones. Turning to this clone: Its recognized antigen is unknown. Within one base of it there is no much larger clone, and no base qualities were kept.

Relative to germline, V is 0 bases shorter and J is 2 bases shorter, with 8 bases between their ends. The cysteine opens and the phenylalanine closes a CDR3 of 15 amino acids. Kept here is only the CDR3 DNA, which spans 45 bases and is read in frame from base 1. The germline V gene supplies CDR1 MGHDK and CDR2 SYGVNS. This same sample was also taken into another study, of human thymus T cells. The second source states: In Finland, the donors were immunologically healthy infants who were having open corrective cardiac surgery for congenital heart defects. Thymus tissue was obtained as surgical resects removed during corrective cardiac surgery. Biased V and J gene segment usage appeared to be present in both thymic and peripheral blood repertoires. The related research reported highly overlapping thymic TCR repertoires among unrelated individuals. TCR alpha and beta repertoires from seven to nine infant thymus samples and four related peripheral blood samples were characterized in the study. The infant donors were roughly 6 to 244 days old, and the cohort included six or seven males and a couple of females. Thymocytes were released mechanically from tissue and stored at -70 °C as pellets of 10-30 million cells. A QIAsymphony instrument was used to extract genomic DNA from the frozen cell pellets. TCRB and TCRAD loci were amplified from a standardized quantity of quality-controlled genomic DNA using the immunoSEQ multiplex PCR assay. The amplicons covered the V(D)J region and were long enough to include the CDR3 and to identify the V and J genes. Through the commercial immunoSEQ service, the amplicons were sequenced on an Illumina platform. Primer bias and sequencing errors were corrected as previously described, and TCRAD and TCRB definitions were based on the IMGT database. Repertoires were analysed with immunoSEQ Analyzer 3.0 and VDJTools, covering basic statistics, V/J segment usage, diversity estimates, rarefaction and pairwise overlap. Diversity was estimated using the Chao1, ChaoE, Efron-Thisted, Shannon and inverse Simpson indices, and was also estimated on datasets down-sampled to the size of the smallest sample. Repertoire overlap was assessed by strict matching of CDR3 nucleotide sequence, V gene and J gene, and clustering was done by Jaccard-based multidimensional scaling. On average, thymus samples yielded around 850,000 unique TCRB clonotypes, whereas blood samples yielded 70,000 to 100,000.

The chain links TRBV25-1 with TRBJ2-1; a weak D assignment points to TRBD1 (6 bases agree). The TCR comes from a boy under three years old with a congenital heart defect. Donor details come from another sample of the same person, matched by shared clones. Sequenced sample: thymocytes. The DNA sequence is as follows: TGTGCCAGCAGTGAATACCCAGGGGCCTACAATGAGCAGTTCTTC. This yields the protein CASSEYPGAYNEQFF.